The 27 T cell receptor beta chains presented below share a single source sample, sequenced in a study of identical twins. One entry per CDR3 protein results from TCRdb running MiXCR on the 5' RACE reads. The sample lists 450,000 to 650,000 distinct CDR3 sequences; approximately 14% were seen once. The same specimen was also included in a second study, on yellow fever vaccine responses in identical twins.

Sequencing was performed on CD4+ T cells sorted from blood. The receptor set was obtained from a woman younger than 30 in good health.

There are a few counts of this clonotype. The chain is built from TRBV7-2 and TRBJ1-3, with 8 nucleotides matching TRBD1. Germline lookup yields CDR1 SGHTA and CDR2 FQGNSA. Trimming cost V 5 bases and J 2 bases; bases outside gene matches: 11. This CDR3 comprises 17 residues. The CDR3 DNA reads TGTGCCAGCAGCCCGTGGACAGGGCAATATGCTGGAAACACCATATATTTT. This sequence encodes CASSPWTGQYAGNTIYF.

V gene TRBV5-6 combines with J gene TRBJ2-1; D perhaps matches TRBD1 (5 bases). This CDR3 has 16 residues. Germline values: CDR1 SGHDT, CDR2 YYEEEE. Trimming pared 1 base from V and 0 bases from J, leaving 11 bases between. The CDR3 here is CASSLTGPSSYNEQFF. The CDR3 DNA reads TGTGCCAGCAGCTTGACAGGCCCGAGCTCCTACAATGAGCAGTTCTTC.

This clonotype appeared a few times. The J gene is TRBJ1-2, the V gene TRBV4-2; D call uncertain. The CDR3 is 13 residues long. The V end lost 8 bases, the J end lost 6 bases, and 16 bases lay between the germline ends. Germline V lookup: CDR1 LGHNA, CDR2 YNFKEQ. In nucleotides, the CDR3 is TGTGCCAGCCGTCGTAGTGATGGGGATGGCTACACCTTC. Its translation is CASRRSDGDGYTF.

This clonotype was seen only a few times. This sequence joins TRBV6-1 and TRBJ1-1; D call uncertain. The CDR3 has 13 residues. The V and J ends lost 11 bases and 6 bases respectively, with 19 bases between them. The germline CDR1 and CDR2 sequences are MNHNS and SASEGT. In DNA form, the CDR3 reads TGTGCCTCCGTGTGGATAGGACTCGCTGAAGCTTTCTTT. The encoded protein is CASVWIGLAEAFF.

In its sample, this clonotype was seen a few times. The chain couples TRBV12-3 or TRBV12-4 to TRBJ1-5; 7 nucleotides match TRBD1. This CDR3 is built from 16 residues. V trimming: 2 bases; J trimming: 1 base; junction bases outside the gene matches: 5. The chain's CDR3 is CASSLLVTGSNQPQHF. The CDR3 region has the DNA TGTGCCAGCAGTTTATTGGTGACAGGGAGCAATCAGCCCCAGCATTTT.

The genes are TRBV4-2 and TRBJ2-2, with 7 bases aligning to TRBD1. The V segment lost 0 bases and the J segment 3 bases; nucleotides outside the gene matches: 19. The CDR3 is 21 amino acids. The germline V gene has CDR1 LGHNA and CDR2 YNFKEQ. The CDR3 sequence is CASSQEPKATGWHVDTGELFF. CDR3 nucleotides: TGTGCCAGCAGCCAAGAACCGAAGGCGACAGGGTGGCATGTGGACACCGGGGAGCTGTTTTTT.

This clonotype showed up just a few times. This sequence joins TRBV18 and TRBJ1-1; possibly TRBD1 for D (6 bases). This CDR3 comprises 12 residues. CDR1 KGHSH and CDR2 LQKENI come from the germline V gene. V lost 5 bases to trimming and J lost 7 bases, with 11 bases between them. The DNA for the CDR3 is TGTGCCAGCTCAGCAGGGGAGGTTGAAGCTTTCTTT. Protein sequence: CASSAGEVEAFF.

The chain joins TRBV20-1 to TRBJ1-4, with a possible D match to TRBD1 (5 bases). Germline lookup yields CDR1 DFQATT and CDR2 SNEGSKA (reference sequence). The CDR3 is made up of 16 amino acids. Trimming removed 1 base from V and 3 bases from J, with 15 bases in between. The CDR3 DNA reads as TGCAGTGCTAGAGGCCCCGGGGGGAGGGCTAATGAAAAACTGTTTTTT. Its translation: CSARGPGGRANEKLFF.

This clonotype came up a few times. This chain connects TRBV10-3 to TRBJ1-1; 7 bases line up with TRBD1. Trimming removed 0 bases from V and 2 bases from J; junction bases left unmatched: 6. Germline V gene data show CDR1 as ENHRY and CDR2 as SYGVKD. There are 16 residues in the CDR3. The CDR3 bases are TGTGCCATCAGTGAGTCGGTAGGGGGCCTAAACACTGAAGCTTTCTTT. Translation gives CAISESVGGLNTEAFF.

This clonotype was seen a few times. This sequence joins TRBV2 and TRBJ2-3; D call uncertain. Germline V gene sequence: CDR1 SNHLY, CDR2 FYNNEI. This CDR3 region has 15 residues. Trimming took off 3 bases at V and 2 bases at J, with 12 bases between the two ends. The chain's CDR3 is CASSDWSPATDTQYF. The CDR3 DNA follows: TGTGCCAGCAGTGATTGGTCCCCAGCCACAGATACGCAGTATTTT.

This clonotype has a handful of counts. This CDR3 is CASSLAPPNYEQYF. The CDR3 region has the DNA TGCGCCAGCAGCTTGGCTCCTCCCAACTACGAGCAGTACTTC. The chain employs TRBV5-1 and TRBJ2-7; no clear D gene. Trimming cost V 0 bases and J 3 bases, with 10 bases left between them. The germline V gene has CDR1 SGHRS and CDR2 YFSETQ. The CDR3 covers 14 residues.

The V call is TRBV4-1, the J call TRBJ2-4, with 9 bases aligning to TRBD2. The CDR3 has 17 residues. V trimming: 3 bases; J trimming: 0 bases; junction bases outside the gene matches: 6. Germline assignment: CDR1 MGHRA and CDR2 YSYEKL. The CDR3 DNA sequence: TGCGCCAGCAGCCAGGGACTAGCTGACGGAGCCAAAAACATTCAGTACTTC. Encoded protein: CASSQGLADGAKNIQYF.

The CDR3 loop reads CASILLAGGKYNEQFF. CDR3 sequence (DNA): TGTGCCAGCATCTTGCTAGCGGGGGGAAAATACAATGAGCAGTTCTTC. This chain links TRBV6-1 with TRBJ2-1; 11 nucleotides agree with TRBD2. This CDR3 region has 16 residues. Germline-derived CDR1 and CDR2 are MNHNS and SASEGT. The V segment lost 7 bases and the J segment 4 bases; nucleotides outside the gene matches: 9.

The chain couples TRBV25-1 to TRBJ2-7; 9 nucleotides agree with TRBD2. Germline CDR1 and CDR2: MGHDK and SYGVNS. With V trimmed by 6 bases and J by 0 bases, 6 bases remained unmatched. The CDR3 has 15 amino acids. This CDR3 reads CASSRAGGSSYEQYF. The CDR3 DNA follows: TGTGCCAGCAGCAGAGCGGGAGGATCCTCCTACGAGCAGTACTTC.

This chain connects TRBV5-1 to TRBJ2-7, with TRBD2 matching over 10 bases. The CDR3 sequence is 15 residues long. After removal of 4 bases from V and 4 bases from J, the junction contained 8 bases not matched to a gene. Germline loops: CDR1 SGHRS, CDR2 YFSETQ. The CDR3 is CASSVTSGNPYEQYF. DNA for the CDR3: TGCGCCAGCAGCGTCACTAGCGGGAATCCGTACGAGCAGTACTTC.

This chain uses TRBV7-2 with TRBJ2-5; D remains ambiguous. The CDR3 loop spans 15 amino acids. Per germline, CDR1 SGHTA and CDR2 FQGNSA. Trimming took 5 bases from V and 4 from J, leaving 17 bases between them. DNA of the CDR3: TGTGCCAGCAGCCTCCAACCCGATGGGCGAGAGACCCAGTACTTC. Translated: CASSLQPDGRETQYF. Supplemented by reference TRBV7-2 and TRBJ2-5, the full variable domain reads GAGVSQSPSNKVTEKGKDVELRCDPISGHTALYWYRQSLGQGLEFLIYFQGNSAPDKSGLPSDRFSAERTGGSVSTLTIQRTQQEDSAVYLCASSLQPDGRETQYFGPGTRLLVL.

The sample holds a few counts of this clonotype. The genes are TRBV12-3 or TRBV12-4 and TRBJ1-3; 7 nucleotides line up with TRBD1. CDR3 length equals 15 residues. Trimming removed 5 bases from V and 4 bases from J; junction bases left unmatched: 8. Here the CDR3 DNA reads TGTGCCAGCAGTACCTCGACGACAGGGGGAAACACCATATATTTT. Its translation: CASSTSTTGGNTIYF.

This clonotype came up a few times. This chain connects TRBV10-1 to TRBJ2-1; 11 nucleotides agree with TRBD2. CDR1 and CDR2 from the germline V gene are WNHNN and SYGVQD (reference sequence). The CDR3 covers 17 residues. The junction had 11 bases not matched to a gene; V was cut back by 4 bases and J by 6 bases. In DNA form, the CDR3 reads TGCGCCAGCAGTGGCCTAGCGGGGGGCCCGTTACCCAATGAGCAGTTCTTC. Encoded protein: CASSGLAGGPLPNEQFF.

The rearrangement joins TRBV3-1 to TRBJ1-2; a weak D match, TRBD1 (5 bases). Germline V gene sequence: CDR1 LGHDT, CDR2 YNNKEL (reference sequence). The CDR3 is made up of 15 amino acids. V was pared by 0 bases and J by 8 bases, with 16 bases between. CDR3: CASSQDRVTPHGYTF. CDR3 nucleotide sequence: TGTGCCAGCAGCCAAGACAGGGTAACTCCACACGGCTACACCTTC.

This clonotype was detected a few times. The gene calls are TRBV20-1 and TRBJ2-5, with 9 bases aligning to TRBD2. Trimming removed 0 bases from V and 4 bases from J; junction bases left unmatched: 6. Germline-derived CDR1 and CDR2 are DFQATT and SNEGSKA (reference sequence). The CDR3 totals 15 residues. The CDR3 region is CSARDPSGKGETQYF. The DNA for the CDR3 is TGCAGTGCTAGAGATCCTAGCGGGAAAGGAGAGACCCAGTACTTC.

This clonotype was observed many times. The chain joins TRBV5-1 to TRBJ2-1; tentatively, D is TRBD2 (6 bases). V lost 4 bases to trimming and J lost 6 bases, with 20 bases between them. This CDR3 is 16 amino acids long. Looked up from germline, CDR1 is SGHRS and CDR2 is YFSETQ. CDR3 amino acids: CASSGMPGLLFNEQFF. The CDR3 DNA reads TGCGCCAGCAGCGGAATGCCGGGACTGCTTTTCAATGAGCAGTTCTTC.

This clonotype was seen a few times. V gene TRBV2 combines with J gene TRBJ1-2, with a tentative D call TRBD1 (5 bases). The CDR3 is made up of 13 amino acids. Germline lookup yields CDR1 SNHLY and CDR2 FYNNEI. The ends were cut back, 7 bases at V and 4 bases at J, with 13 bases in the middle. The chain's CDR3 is CASNLDRLYGYTF. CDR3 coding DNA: TGTGCCAGCAATTTAGACAGACTCTATGGCTACACCTTC.

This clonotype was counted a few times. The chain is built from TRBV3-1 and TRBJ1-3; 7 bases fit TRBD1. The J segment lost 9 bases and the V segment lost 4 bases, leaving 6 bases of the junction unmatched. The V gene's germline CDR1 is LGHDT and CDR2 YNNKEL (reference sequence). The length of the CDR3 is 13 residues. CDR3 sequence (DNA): TGTGCCAGCAGCCCAGGGACAGCGGCCACCATATATTTT. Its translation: CASSPGTAATIYF.

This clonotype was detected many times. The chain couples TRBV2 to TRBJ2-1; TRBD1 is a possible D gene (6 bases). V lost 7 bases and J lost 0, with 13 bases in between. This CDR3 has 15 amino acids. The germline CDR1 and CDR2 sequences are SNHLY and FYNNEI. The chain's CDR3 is CASTGDTISYNEQFF. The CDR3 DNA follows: TGTGCCAGCACCGGGGACACAATCTCCTACAATGAGCAGTTCTTC.

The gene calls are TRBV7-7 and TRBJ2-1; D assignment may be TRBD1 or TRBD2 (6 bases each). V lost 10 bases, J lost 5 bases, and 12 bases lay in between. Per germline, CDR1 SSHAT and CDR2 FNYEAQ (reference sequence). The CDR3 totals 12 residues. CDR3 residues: CATQRGDNEQFF. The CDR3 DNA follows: TGTGCCACCCAAAGGGGGGACAATGAGCAGTTCTTC.

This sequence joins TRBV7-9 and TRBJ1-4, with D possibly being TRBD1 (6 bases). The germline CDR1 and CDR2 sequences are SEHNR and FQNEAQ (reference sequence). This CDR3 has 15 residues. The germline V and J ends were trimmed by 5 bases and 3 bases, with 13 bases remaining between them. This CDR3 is CASSKNRDPNEKLFF. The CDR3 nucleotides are TGTGCCAGCAGCAAGAACAGGGATCCTAATGAAAAACTGTTTTTT.

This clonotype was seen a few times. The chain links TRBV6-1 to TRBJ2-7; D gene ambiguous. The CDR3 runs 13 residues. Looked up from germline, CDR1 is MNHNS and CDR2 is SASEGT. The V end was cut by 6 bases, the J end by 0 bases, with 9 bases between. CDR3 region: CASRAEDSYEQYF. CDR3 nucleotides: TGTGCCAGCAGAGCAGAAGACTCCTACGAGCAGTACTTC.